This TCR beta chain comes out of a study of blood T cell repertoires in COVID-19. Sequencing was performed with immunoSEQ multiplex PCR; in TCRdb, only in-frame clones are kept and a portion is missing. The table includes about 320,000 clones, about 90% detected once. Allocation to cohorts depended on clinical history reported by the participants. The CDR3 is 13 amino acids. Trimming pared 4 bases from V and 8 bases from J, leaving 14 bases between. The sequencing sample was made of PBMCs or T cells enriched from blood (not recorded which). This TCR was recovered from a young woman who had recovered from COVID-19. The J gene is TRBJ1-2, the V gene TRBV12-3 or TRBV12-4; TRBD1 might be the D (5 bases). The CDR3 bases are TGTGCCAGCAGTTCGGAGGGGACGTGGGGCTACACCTTC. It encodes CASSSEGTWGYTF.